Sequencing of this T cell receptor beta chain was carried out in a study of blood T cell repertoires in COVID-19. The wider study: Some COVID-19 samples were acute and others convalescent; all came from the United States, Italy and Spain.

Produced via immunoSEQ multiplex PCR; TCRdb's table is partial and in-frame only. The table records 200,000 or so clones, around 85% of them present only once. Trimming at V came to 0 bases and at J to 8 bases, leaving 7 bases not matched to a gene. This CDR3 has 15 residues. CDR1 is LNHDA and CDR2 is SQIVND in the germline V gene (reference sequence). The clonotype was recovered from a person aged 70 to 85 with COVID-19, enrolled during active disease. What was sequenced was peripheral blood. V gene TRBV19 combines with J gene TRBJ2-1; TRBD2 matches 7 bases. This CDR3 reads CASSIEGLPRDEQFF. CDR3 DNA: TGTGCCAGTAGTATAGAGGGACTACCTAGGGATGAGCAGTTCTTC.